Listed below are T cell receptor beta chains from one sample, sequenced in a study of cytomegalovirus exposure and HLA in healthy donors. Method: immunoSEQ multiplex PCR; TCRdb's copy keeps in-frame clones and lacks some. The data contain roughly 200,000 clones, 70% to 85% of them singletons. What was sequenced was PBMCs. The receptors derive from a woman aged 40-49 years in good health and CMV-seronegative. Each CDR3 is given with its conserved first and last residue. The D gene is left open where the match is weak. The size field is filled for only some rows; it gives once, few, many or a size class.

cdr3_aa cdr3_nt v_call d_call j_call clone_size
CASSFRGTNTGELFF TGTGCCAGCAGCTTCCGGGGGACCAACACCGGGGAGCTGTTTTTT TRBV7-2 NA TRBJ2-2 once
CAISGGGRVDGYTF TGTGCCATCAGTGGGGGGGGCAGGGTGGATGGCTACACCTTC TRBV10-3 NA TRBJ1-2 many
CASSDPGDTEAFF TGCGCCAGCAGTGATCCGGGGGACACTGAAGCTTTCTTT TRBV10-2 NA TRBJ1-1 NA
CASSVAAGSYEQYF TGTGCCAGCAGCGTAGCGGCAGGTTCCTACGAGCAGTACTTC TRBV9 NA TRBJ2-7 NA
CASSQDSRNTEAFF TGTGCCAGCAGTCAAGACAGCCGAAACACTGAAGCTTTCTTT TRBV6-5 NA TRBJ1-1 few
CAWSGTALEKLFF TGTGCCTGGAGCGGGACAGCCCTAGAAAAACTGTTTTTT TRBV30 TRBD1 TRBJ1-4 NA
CASSPVMADRNEQYF TGTGCCAGCAGCCCCGTTATGGCTGACAGAAACGAGCAGTACTTC TRBV7-9 NA TRBJ2-7 NA
CASSSSTVNYGYTF TGCGCCAGCAGCTCCTCGACAGTAAACTATGGCTACACCTTC TRBV5-1 NA TRBJ1-2 NA
CASSREGTGEPGNTIYF TGTGCCAGCAGCCGAGAGGGGACAGGGGAGCCTGGAAACACCATATATTTT TRBV13 TRBD1 TRBJ1-3 NA
CASSVASGELFF TGTGCCAGCAGCGTAGCTTCCGGGGAGCTGTTTTTT TRBV9 NA TRBJ2-2 NA
CASSQGASTDTQYF TGTGCCAGCAGCCAGGGGGCTAGCACAGATACGCAGTATTTT TRBV16 NA TRBJ2-3 NA
CASSSTGIDEQYF TGTGCCAGCAGCTCAACAGGGATCGACGAGCAGTACTTC TRBV5-4 NA TRBJ2-7 NA
CASSFRQGADTQYF TGTGCCAGCAGTTTCCGACAGGGAGCAGATACGCAGTATTTT TRBV28 TRBD1 TRBJ2-3 NA
CASSGYLKWGGEQYF TGTGCCAGCAGTGGCTACCTGAAATGGGGGGGCGAGCAGTACTTC TRBV6-1 TRBD2 TRBJ2-7 NA
CASSLRNPIGSEQYF TGTGCCAGTAGCTTGAGGAACCCCATCGGGAGCGAGCAGTACTTC TRBV19 NA TRBJ2-7 NA
CASSFRLAGVYEQFF TGCGCCAGCAGCTTCAGACTAGCGGGGGTCTATGAGCAGTTCTTC TRBV5-1 TRBD2 TRBJ2-1 NA
CARDQGQDFYGYTF TGTGCCCGCGACCAGGGACAGGATTTCTATGGCTACACCTTC TRBV30 TRBD1 TRBJ1-2 once
CASSLDEGNEQFF TGTGCCAGCAGCTTGGATGAGGGTAATGAGCAGTTCTTC TRBV5-5 NA TRBJ2-1 NA
CASSLRVGVRLNYGYTF TGTGCCAGCAGCCTCCGTGTAGGGGTGCGTCTTAACTATGGCTACACCTTC TRBV9 NA TRBJ1-2 NA
CASSLGLAGGYEQYF TGTGCCAGCAGCTTGGGACTAGCGGGAGGGTACGAGCAGTACTTC TRBV5-4 TRBD2 TRBJ2-7 NA
CASSLERGIDTEAFF TGTGCCAGCAGCTTAGAAAGGGGGATCGACACTGAAGCTTTCTTT TRBV13 NA TRBJ1-1 NA
CASSHRTSYEQYF TGTGCCAGCAGCCACAGGACCTCCTACGAGCAGTACTTC TRBV11-3 NA TRBJ2-7 NA
CASYSRGDAFGYTF TGTGCCAGCTACTCGCGGGGGGATGCTTTTGGCTACACCTTC TRBV28 NA TRBJ1-2 NA
CASSLVASGGYEQYF TGCGCCAGCAGCTTGGTAGCTAGCGGGGGGTACGAGCAGTACTTC TRBV5-1 TRBD2 TRBJ2-7 NA
CASSLAGREQFF TGTGCCAGCAGCTTAGCGGGCCGCGAGCAGTTCTTC TRBV7-6 NA TRBJ2-1 NA
CASRAGDGRGYTF TGCGCCAGCAGGGCGGGGGACGGGCGTGGCTACACCTTC TRBV5-1 NA TRBJ1-2 NA
CASKTSGSTYEQYF TGTGCCAGCAAGACTAGCGGGAGTACCTACGAGCAGTACTTC TRBV7-2 TRBD2 TRBJ2-7 NA
CASSSWVEGHEQYF TGTGCCAGCAGCTCCTGGGTAGAGGGCCACGAGCAGTACTTC TRBV7-6 NA TRBJ2-7 once
CASSIEVRGTQYF TGTGCCAGTAGTATAGAGGTGCGAGGGACCCAGTACTTC TRBV19 NA TRBJ2-5 NA
CSVETTSGGRNEQFF TGCAGCGTTGAAACGACTAGCGGGGGGCGCAATGAGCAGTTCTTC TRBV29-1 TRBD2 TRBJ2-1 NA
CATSIDRAYEQYF TGTGCCACCAGCATCGACAGGGCCTACGAGCAGTACTTC TRBV15 TRBD1 TRBJ2-7 NA
CASKRQGINYGYTF TGTGCCAGCAAACGACAGGGAATTAACTATGGCTACACCTTC TRBV2 TRBD1 TRBJ1-2 NA
CASSSRLGATSGATDTQYF TGCGCCAGCAGCTCCAGACTTGGGGCGACTAGCGGGGCCACAGATACGCAGTATTTT TRBV5-1 TRBD2 TRBJ2-3 NA
CAASTGPLTNEKLFF TGTGCTGCTTCGACAGGGCCGTTGACTAATGAAAAACTGTTTTTT TRBV6-1 TRBD1 TRBJ1-4 NA
CASSPGTGDVNTQYF TGTGCCAGCTCCCCGGGGACAGGGGATGTAAATACGCAGTATTTT TRBV18 TRBD1 TRBJ2-3 NA
CASTGQRHYGYTF TGCGCCAGCACTGGACAGCGGCACTATGGCTACACCTTC TRBV4-3 NA TRBJ1-2 NA
CSVDRPPTDTQYF TGCAGCGTGGACAGGCCCCCCACAGATACGCAGTATTTT TRBV29-1 TRBD1 TRBJ2-3 NA
CASSQALDPQDSEQYF TGCGCCAGCAGCCAAGCTTTGGACCCTCAGGACTCCGAGCAGTACTTC TRBV4-3 NA TRBJ2-7 NA
CAWRRNEQFF TGTGCCTGGAGGCGCAATGAGCAGTTCTTC TRBV30 NA TRBJ2-1 NA
CASSVEGSGANVLTF TGTGCCAGCAGCGTAGAGGGGTCTGGGGCCAACGTCCTGACTTTC TRBV9 NA TRBJ2-6 few
CAISEARGQGSYEQYF TGTGCCATCAGTGAGGCCCGTGGACAGGGCTCCTACGAGCAGTACTTC TRBV10-3 TRBD1 TRBJ2-7 NA
CASSVGQGGQPQHF TGCGCCAGCAGTGTCGGGCAGGGAGGTCAGCCCCAGCATTTT TRBV10-1 NA TRBJ1-5 few
CASSPTPGIESTEAFF TGTGCCAGCAGCCCCACACCGGGGATCGAGAGCACTGAAGCTTTCTTT TRBV7-3 NA TRBJ1-1 NA
CATSTTRSTEAFF TGTGCCACCAGCACAACGAGGAGTACTGAAGCTTTCTTT TRBV15 NA TRBJ1-1 NA
CASSLALRLGSRSTEAFF TGTGCCAGCAGCTTAGCCTTGCGGCTGGGGAGCAGGAGCACTGAAGCTTTCTTT TRBV7-2 NA TRBJ1-1 NA
CASHSGAGANVLTF TGTGCCAGCCATTCGGGGGCTGGGGCCAACGTCCTGACTTTC TRBV18 NA TRBJ2-6 NA
CAWIPTSGRINEQFF TGTGCCTGGATCCCGACTAGCGGGAGGATCAATGAGCAGTTCTTC TRBV30 TRBD2 TRBJ2-1 once
CASSEAVGQSLYNEQFF TGTGCCAGCAGTGAAGCGGTGGGACAATCTCTCTACAATGAGCAGTTCTTC TRBV6-1 NA TRBJ2-1 NA
CASSSGQATYEQYF TGTGCCAGCAGCTCCGGACAGGCCACCTACGAGCAGTACTTC TRBV6-5 TRBD1 TRBJ2-7 NA
CASSLRGPTARPLNTEAFF TGTGCCAGCAGCTTAAGGGGGCCCACTGCTCGGCCCTTGAACACTGAAGCTTTCTTT TRBV11-2 TRBD1 TRBJ1-1 NA
CASSPLTGQLNTEAFF TGTGCCAGCAGTCCTCTAACGGGACAGCTGAACACTGAAGCTTTCTTT TRBV27 TRBD1 TRBJ1-1 NA
CASSRTGDGTGELFF TGTGCCAGCAGCCGGACAGGGGATGGGACCGGGGAGCTGTTTTTT TRBV28 TRBD1 TRBJ2-2 NA
CASSITSGADQETQYF TGTGCCAGCAGCATCACTAGCGGTGCGGACCAAGAGACCCAGTACTTC TRBV7-6 TRBD2 TRBJ2-5 NA
CAISESLDPDRPQHF TGTGCCATCAGTGAGTCCCTAGATCCGGATCGCCCACAGCATTTT TRBV10-3 NA TRBJ1-5 NA
CSGSRLAGNTGELFF TGCAGCGGCTCCCGACTAGCGGGGAACACCGGGGAGCTGTTTTTT TRBV29-1 TRBD2 TRBJ2-2 NA
CASSQTPSYEQYF TGTGCCAGCAGTCAAACCCCTAGCTACGAGCAGTACTTC TRBV28 NA TRBJ2-7 NA
CASSVAGGLGYTF TGTGCCAGCAGCGTAGCCGGGGGTCTTGGCTACACCTTC TRBV9 NA TRBJ1-2 NA
CAISARDSITNTEAFF TGTGCCATCAGTGCCCGGGACTCAATCACGAACACTGAAGCTTTCTTT TRBV10-3 NA TRBJ1-1 once
CASSYDRGITEAFF TGTGCCAGCAGCTACGACAGGGGAATTACTGAAGCTTTCTTT TRBV7-9 TRBD1 TRBJ1-1 NA
CASSLAGGGGTGELFF TGTGCCAGCAGCTTGGCCGGGGGGGGCGGCACCGGGGAGCTGTTTTTT TRBV5-4 TRBD2 TRBJ2-2 NA